The 28 T cell receptor beta chains listed next were all sequenced from one sample in a study of control samples from healthy donors and cancer patients. Libraries were prepared by immunoSEQ multiplex PCR; TCRdb keeps only in-frame clonotypes and omits some of them. Among around 140,000 clones listed, 91% were seen once. Sequencing input: blood. These receptors all stem from a man younger than 35 in good health.

This chain uses TRBV6-5 with TRBJ1-1, with a possible D match to TRBD1 (5 bases). CDR3 length: 12 residues. Germline V lookup: CDR1 MNHEY, CDR2 SVGAGI. V was clipped by 7 bases and J by 6 bases, with 12 bases between them. The CDR3 protein is CASTNRGSEAFF. DNA of the CDR3: TGTGCCAGCACTAACCGGGGGTCTGAAGCTTTCTTT.

This rearrangement joins TRBV3-1 (or the pseudogene TRBV3-2) to TRBJ1-1; possible D gene TRBD1, 5 bases. Deletions cut 5 bases from V and 7 bases from J, with 17 bases between. Germline CDR1 LGHDT, CDR2 YNNKEL (reference sequence). This CDR3 region has 14 residues. The chain's CDR3 is CASSATRAAIEAFF. The DNA for the CDR3 is TGTGCCAGCAGCGCAACCAGGGCGGCTATTGAAGCTTTCTTT.

Here the CDR3 DNA reads TGTGCCAGCAGTTGGACAGGGGGCAATCAGCCCCAGCATTTT. Translation gives CASSWTGGNQPQHF. The gene calls are TRBV3-1 (or the pseudogene TRBV3-2) and TRBJ1-5; 9 bases are shared with TRBD1. J gave up 2 bases and V 6 bases, and 2 bases lay outside the gene matches. Germline CDR1 reads LGHDT; CDR2 reads YNNKEL (reference sequence). The CDR3 has 14 amino acids.

The chain links TRBV27 to TRBJ2-1; no clear D gene. The length of the CDR3 is 14 residues. Germline V CDR1 and CDR2: MNHEY, SMNVEV (reference sequence). Trimming pared 4 bases from V and 3 bases from J, leaving 10 bases between. CDR3 DNA: TGTGCCAGCAGTTACGGGCCCTTCTACAATGAGCAGTTCTTC. It is translated as CASSYGPFYNEQFF.

The chain recombines TRBV5-4 with TRBJ1-1; possibly TRBD1 for D (6 bases). Trimming cost V 4 bases and J 7 bases, with 17 bases left between them. This CDR3 spans 14 amino acids. The germline V gene has CDR1 SGHNT and CDR2 YYREEE (reference sequence). The CDR3 DNA is TGTGCCAGCAGCGGGGGCATGCAGGGATTTGAAGCTTTCTTT. It is translated as CASSGGMQGFEAFF. The entire variable domain, with the rest obtained from reference TRBV5-4 and TRBJ1-1, is as follows: ETGVTQSPTHLIKTRGQQVTLRCSSQSGHNTVSWYQQALGQGPQFIFQYYREEENGRGNFPPRFSGLQFPNYSSELNVNALELDDSALYLCASSGGMQGFEAFFGQGTRLTVV.

The chain uses TRBV19 and TRBJ2-7, with D unclear. Germline CDR1 and CDR2: LNHDA and SQIVND (reference sequence). This CDR3 comprises 13 residues. The V end was cut by 5 bases, the J end by 3 bases, with 11 bases between. CDR3: CASSPGRNYEQYF. The CDR3 nucleotides are TGTGCCAGTAGTCCCGGTCGGAACTACGAGCAGTACTTC.

Points on this clone: The germline gene is not matched at one end of the junction; a read error may be the cause. The genes are TRBV28 and TRBJ1-5, with D possibly TRBD1 on 5 matching bases. There are 12 residues in the CDR3. Germline V gene sequence: CDR1 MDHEN, CDR2 SYDVKM. CDR3 protein: CASSGSQEPQHF. DNA for the CDR3: TGTGCCAGCAGCGGGTCACAGGAGCCACAGCATTTT. Variable domain in full (rest from reference TRBV28 and TRBJ1-5): DVKVTQSSRYLVKRTGEKVFLECVQDMDHENMFWYRQDPGLGLRLIYFSYDVKMKEKGDIPEGYSVSREKKERFSLILESASTNQTSMYLCASSGSQEPQHFGDGTRLSIL.

The chain uses TRBV5-4 and TRBJ2-3, with 10 bases fitting TRBD1. The CDR3 extends over 16 amino acids. V lost 4 bases to trimming and J lost 3 bases; unmatched junction nucleotides: 8. From germline, CDR1 is SGHNT and CDR2 YYREEE (reference sequence). In nucleotides, the CDR3 is TGTGCCAGCAGCAGCCGGGACAGGGGTTGGACAGATACGCAGTATTTT. It yields the protein CASSSRDRGWTDTQYF.

V and J are TRBV6-5 and TRBJ1-2; TRBD1 matches at 10 bases. The germline CDR1 and CDR2 sequences are MNHEY and SVGAGI. The CDR3 consists of 15 residues. With 6 bases clipped from V and 2 bases from J, the junction kept 6 bases outside the gene matches. The CDR3 is CASSSTGGLNYGYTF. The CDR3 nucleotides are TGTGCCAGCAGCTCGACAGGGGGCCTGAACTATGGCTACACCTTC.

The chain carries TRBV6-6 and TRBJ2-7; 14 bases map to TRBD2. CDR1 is MNHNY, CDR2 SVGAGI, per germline (reference sequence). The CDR3 covers 17 residues. With V trimmed by 5 bases and J by 4 bases, 10 bases remained unmatched. CDR3 loop: CASSPTSGGANAYEQYF. CDR3 nucleotides: TGTGCCAGCAGTCCGACTAGCGGGGGGGCCAATGCGTACGAGCAGTACTTC.

The chain has TRBV29-1 and TRBJ2-3; D not resolved. The CDR3 extends over 12 amino acids. Germline V gives CDR1 SQVTM, CDR2 ANQGSEA. The V gene lost 0 bases and the J gene lost 6 bases, with 7 bases spanning the gap. The DNA for the CDR3 is TGCAGCGTTGAAGATTGGCGGGATACGCAGTATTTT. This sequence encodes CSVEDWRDTQYF.

The chain joins TRBV6-5 to TRBJ1-1; D gene uncertain. This CDR3 region has 14 residues. Germline values: CDR1 MNHEY, CDR2 SVGAGI. The V gene lost 7 bases and the J gene lost 4 bases, with 16 bases spanning the gap. CDR3 in DNA: TGTGCCAGCAACTACGACCCGGCGGCCACTGAAGCTTTCTTT. It is translated as CASNYDPAATEAFF.

The chain combines TRBV19 with TRBJ2-5, with 8 bases aligning to TRBD1. After removal of 5 bases from V and 3 bases from J, the junction contained 2 bases not matched to a gene. The CDR3 has 13 amino acids. Germline-derived CDR1 and CDR2 are LNHDA and SQIVND (reference sequence). Here the CDR3 reads CASSADREETQYF. The CDR3 coding sequence is TGTGCCAGTAGTGCGGACAGGGAAGAGACCCAGTACTTC.

J is TRBJ1-1 and V is TRBV2, with D possibly being TRBD1 (6 bases). Germline V gene data show CDR1 as SNHLY and CDR2 as FYNNEI. This CDR3 region has 18 residues. The V gene lost 3 bases and the J gene lost 1 base, with 21 bases spanning the gap. The DNA for the CDR3 is TGTGCCAGCAGTGAGGTTCCCGGTCCGGGGGCGAAGAACACTGAAGCTTTCTTT. Translating gives CASSEVPGPGAKNTEAFF.

The chain couples TRBV6-6 to TRBJ2-6; possibly TRBD2 for D (6 bases). Germline values: CDR1 MNHNY, CDR2 SVGAGI (reference sequence). The CDR3 contains 15 residues. The V gene lost 0 bases and the J gene lost 3 bases, with 6 bases spanning the gap. CDR3 sequence reads: CASSYSGGGANVLTF. CDR3 coding DNA: TGTGCCAGCAGTTACTCCGGGGGTGGGGCCAACGTCCTGACTTTC.

This chain uses TRBV5-1 with TRBJ2-1, with 11 bases lining up with TRBD2. The CDR3 loop spans 18 amino acids. The V and J ends lost 0 bases and 2 bases, in that order; junction bases with no gene match: 7. CDR1 is SGHRS, CDR2 YFSETQ, per germline. The CDR3, as DNA: TGCGCCAGCAGCTTGGTAGCGGGGGGGTTAATTACCTACAATGAGCAGTTCTTC. This translates into CASSLVAGGLITYNEQFF.

The CDR3 reads CASSPIPLGLISNQPQHF. The CDR3 DNA sequence: TGTGCCAGCAGTCCCATCCCCTTGGGACTTATAAGCAATCAGCCCCAGCATTTT. The chain is built from TRBV28 and TRBJ1-5, with D possibly TRBD1 on 5 matching bases. CDR1 and CDR2 from the germline V gene are MDHEN and SYDVKM. The CDR3 has 18 amino acids. The ends were cut back, 5 bases at V and 1 base at J, with 21 bases in the middle.

The chain carries TRBV20-1 and TRBJ2-7; TRBD2 matches 8 bases. The CDR3 is 14 amino acids. Losses at the gene ends were 3 bases for V and 3 bases for J; bases not matched to a gene: 7. Germline-derived CDR1 and CDR2 are DFQATT and SNEGSKA (reference sequence). The CDR3 sequence: CSASTLRGGYEQYF. The CDR3, as DNA: TGCAGTGCTAGTACCTTACGGGGGGGCTACGAGCAGTACTTC.

This sequence joins TRBV6-5 and TRBJ1-1, with D unresolved. Trimming cost V 0 bases and J 6 bases, with 17 bases left between them. CDR3 size: 16 residues. In germline, CDR1 is MNHEY, CDR2 SVGAGI. For the CDR3, the DNA is TGTGCCAGCAGTTACTCTTTTGGGTCGCGGGTAGCTGAAGCTTTCTTT. Its translation: CASSYSFGSRVAEAFF.

This clone was detected only a few times. The chain employs TRBV6-6 and TRBJ1-5; TRBD1 matches at 7 bases. V gave up 2 bases and J gave up 2 bases; unmatched junction bases: 6. Germline loops: CDR1 MNHNY, CDR2 SVGAGI (reference sequence). The length of the CDR3 is 16 residues. CDR3 sequence reads: CASSYRGQDGNQPQHF. In DNA form, the CDR3 reads TGTGCCAGCAGTTACAGAGGACAGGACGGCAATCAGCCCCAGCATTTT.

The chain couples TRBV9 to TRBJ2-7, with TRBD2 identical over 14 bases. The CDR3 spans 16 residues. Germline V gene sequence: CDR1 SGDLS, CDR2 YYNGEE. The trim removed 3 bases at V and 5 bases at J, leaving 7 bases unmatched. CDR3 protein: CASSATSGGAVDEQYF. In nucleotides, the CDR3 is TGTGCCAGCAGCGCGACTAGCGGGGGGGCCGTCGACGAGCAGTACTTC.

CDR3 DNA: TGTGCCAGCAGTTTTCAGGGGAACACTGAAGCTTTCTTT. Its translation: CASSFQGNTEAFF. V gene TRBV25-1 combines with J gene TRBJ1-1; maybe TRBD1 (5 bases). CDR1 MGHDK and CDR2 SYGVNS come from the germline V gene. This CDR3 contains 13 residues. V was trimmed by 5 bases and J by 1 base, leaving 8 bases between them.

The chain uses TRBV25-1 and TRBJ2-7; tentatively, D is TRBD1 or TRBD2 (7 bases each). This CDR3 spans 15 amino acids. Trimming pared 5 bases from V and 2 bases from J, leaving 16 bases between. CDR1 is MGHDK, CDR2 SYGVNS, per germline. CDR3 sequence: CASSTAGGLPYEQYF. CDR3 DNA: TGTGCCAGCAGTACCGCAGGGGGACTACCCTACGAGCAGTACTTC.

The chain has TRBV19 and TRBJ2-2; 9 bases fit TRBD2. The CDR3 spans 14 residues. The J segment lost 4 bases and the V segment lost 7 bases, leaving 4 bases of the junction unmatched. From germline, CDR1 is LNHDA and CDR2 SQIVND (reference sequence). The CDR3 nucleotides are TGTGCCAGTAAGCTAGCGGGGAGCACCGGGGAGCTGTTTTTT. This encodes CASKLAGSTGELFF.

The rearrangement uses TRBV4-1 and TRBJ1-1, with a weak D call TRBD1 (5 bases). The CDR3 runs 15 residues. CDR1 and CDR2 from the germline V gene are MGHRA and YSYEKL. V lost 2 bases and J lost 3, with 13 bases in between. The CDR3 DNA sequence: TGCGCCAGCAGCCAACAGGGAGAGGGCCACACTGAAGCTTTCTTT. Its protein product is CASSQQGEGHTEAFF.

The chain carries TRBV6-5 and TRBJ1-4; TRBD1 might be the D (6 bases). Trimming removed 7 bases at V and 6 bases at J, with 12 bases between. The germline V gene encodes CDR1 MNHEY and CDR2 SVGAGI. The CDR3 spans 13 residues. The CDR3 nucleotides are TGTGCCAGCATGTCGACAGGTTATGAAAAACTGTTTTTT. Protein: CASMSTGYEKLFF.

This rearrangement joins TRBV29-1 to TRBJ1-2; D perhaps matches TRBD1 (6 bases). The V gene lost 4 bases and the J gene lost 6 bases, with 18 bases spanning the gap. The CDR3 has 14 residues. Germline assignment: CDR1 SQVTM and CDR2 ANQGSEA. CDR3 DNA: TGCAGCGTTGGGACAGACCTCTCGGGGCATGGCTACACCTTC. Protein: CSVGTDLSGHGYTF.

The genes are TRBV19 and TRBJ2-7; TRBD1 matches at 9 bases. CDR3 length equals 15 residues. CDR1 and CDR2 (germline): LNHDA, SQIVND (reference sequence). V shed 1 base, J shed 3 bases, and the junction held 4 bases outside the gene matches. CDR3 amino acids: CASSIGDRGYYEQYF. The CDR3 DNA reads as TGTGCCAGTAGTATAGGCGACAGGGGGTACTACGAGCAGTACTTC.